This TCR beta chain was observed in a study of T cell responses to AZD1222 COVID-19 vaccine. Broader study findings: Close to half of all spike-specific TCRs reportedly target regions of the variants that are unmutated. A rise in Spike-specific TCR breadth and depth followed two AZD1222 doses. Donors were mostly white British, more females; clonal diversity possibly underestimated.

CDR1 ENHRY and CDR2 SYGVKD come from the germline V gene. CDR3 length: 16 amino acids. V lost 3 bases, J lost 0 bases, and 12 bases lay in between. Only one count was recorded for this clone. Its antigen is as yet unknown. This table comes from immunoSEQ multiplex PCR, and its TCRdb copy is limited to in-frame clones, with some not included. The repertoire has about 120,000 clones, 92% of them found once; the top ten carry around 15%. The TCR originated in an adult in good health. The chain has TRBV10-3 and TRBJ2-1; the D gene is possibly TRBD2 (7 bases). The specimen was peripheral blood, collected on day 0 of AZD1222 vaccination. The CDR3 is CAISEGRGSSYNEQFF. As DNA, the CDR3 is TGTGCCATCAGTGAAGGGAGGGGGAGCTCCTACAATGAGCAGTTCTTC.